The 25 T cell receptor beta chains below were found in one sample sequenced in a study of T cells in Graves' hyperthyroidism and ophthalmopathy. RNA transcripts gave rise to amplified TCR beta CDR3 regions. In the first-round RT-PCR of the TCR CDR3, the HTBI primer set was used. TCRdb called the multiplex PCR reads again in MiXCR, with one record for every CDR3 protein. Of some 320,000 distinct CDR3 sequences in the sample, roughly 13% are singletons; the top ten hold 34%. Material for sequencing was blood. Receptors originate from a woman aged 40 to 55 with Graves' ophthalmopathy.

The chain recombines TRBV7-2 with TRBJ1-5, with unresolved D. The CDR3 covers 13 residues. CDR1 and CDR2 (germline): SGHTA, FQGNSA. The ends were cut back, 5 bases at V and 6 bases at J, with 11 bases in the middle. The CDR3 spells CASSQRGPQPQHF. The CDR3 DNA follows: TGTGCCAGCAGCCAGAGAGGGCCTCAGCCCCAGCATTTT.

This clonotype appeared a few times. The chain couples TRBV6-1 to TRBJ1-2; no reliable D call. Germline CDR1 is MNHNS and CDR2 is SASEGT. The germline V and J ends were trimmed by 6 bases and 4 bases, with 18 bases remaining between them. The CDR3 length is 15 residues. CDR3 residues: CASRAGGAGIYGYTF. The CDR3 nucleotides are TGTGCCAGCAGGGCCGGCGGAGCTGGAATCTATGGCTACACCTTC.

A few counts support this clonotype. This chain connects TRBV29-1 to TRBJ2-5; 10 bases are a match to TRBD2. This CDR3 region has 15 residues. V trimming: 5 bases; J trimming: 5 bases; junction bases outside the gene matches: 11. Germline CDR1 reads SQVTM; CDR2 reads ANQGSEA. The CDR3 DNA reads as TGCAGCGTTAGGGATCTAGCGGGAGCGCGGGAGACCCAGTACTTC. It codes for CSVRDLAGARETQYF.

The chain has TRBV7-2 and TRBJ2-5, with 9 positions matching TRBD1. Germline V gene sequence: CDR1 SGHTA, CDR2 FQGNSA. J gave up 3 bases and V 0 bases, and 2 bases lay outside the gene matches. This CDR3 has 15 residues. CDR3 amino acids: CASSLAGTGKETQYF. In nucleotides, the CDR3 is TGTGCCAGCAGCTTAGCCGGGACAGGGAAAGAGACCCAGTACTTC.

This clonotype was counted many times. The rearrangement links TRBV2 to TRBJ2-1; D perhaps matches TRBD2 (6 bases). The CDR3 spans 14 residues. Between the trimmed V and J ends, which lost 6 bases and 11 bases, there was a span of 20 bases. Germline V gives CDR1 SNHLY, CDR2 FYNNEI. This CDR3 is CASSQPYGGQQQFF. In DNA, the CDR3 is TGTGCCAGCAGCCAACCATACGGAGGGCAGCAGCAGTTCTTC.

J is TRBJ1-5 and V is TRBV15; D is ambiguous. The germline CDR1 and CDR2 sequences are LNHNV and YYDKDF (reference sequence). This CDR3 contains 15 residues. Trimming pared 0 bases from V and 10 bases from J, leaving 16 bases between. CDR3 loop: CATSRDRGKSDPQHF. In nucleotides, the CDR3 is TGTGCCACCAGCAGAGATCGGGGTAAATCAGACCCCCAGCATTTT.

J is TRBJ2-7 and V is TRBV6-1, with a possible D match to TRBD1 (5 bases). Germline V gene sequence: CDR1 MNHNS, CDR2 SASEGT. CDR3 size: 15 residues. Between the trimmed V and J ends, which lost 6 bases and 2 bases, there was a span of 17 bases. The CDR3 sequence is CASRLKTATAYEQYF. The CDR3 DNA sequence: TGTGCCAGCAGGCTCAAGACAGCTACGGCCTACGAGCAGTACTTC.

This clonotype is a singleton in its sample. This could be a read error, since a much larger clone is one nucleotide away. The chain carries TRBV24-1 and TRBJ2-1; weak D call: TRBD1 (6 bases). V shed 0 bases and J shed 9 bases, with 11 bases lying between them. The germline V gene has CDR1 KGHDR and CDR2 SFDVKD. The CDR3 covers 14 residues. CDR3 sequence reads: CATSDLQGTGEQFF. CDR3 nucleotides: TGTGCCACCAGTGATTTGCAGGGGACCGGTGAGCAGTTCTTC.

As concerns this clonotype: This may be a read error: a much more frequent sequence differs by one nucleotide. The chain recombines TRBV3-1 with TRBJ1-1, with 7 bases that match TRBD1. The CDR3 covers 16 residues. Germline V gene lookup returns CDR1 LGHDT and CDR2 YNNKEL (reference sequence). As DNA, the CDR3 is TGTGCCAGCAGCCAAGCGGCCAGGGGGTGGGTCACTGGAGCTTTCTTT. Encoded protein: CASSQAARGWVTGAFF.

The chain combines TRBV15 with TRBJ1-2; no firm D call. Germline V gene lookup returns CDR1 LNHNV and CDR2 YYDKDF (reference sequence). Trimming pared 4 bases from V and 7 bases from J, leaving 10 bases between. The CDR3 is made up of 12 amino acids. The CDR3 here is CATSTGSSGYTF. In nucleotides, the CDR3 is TGTGCCACCAGCACGGGTTCGAGTGGCTACACCTTC. Full variable domain (missing parts from reference TRBV15 and TRBJ1-2): DAMVIQNPRYQVTQFGKPVTLSCSQTLNHNVMYWYQQKSSQAPKLLFHYYDKDFNNEADTPDNFQSRRPNTSFCFLDIRSPGLGDTAMYLCATSTGSSGYTFGSGTRLTVV.

This clonotype was found many times. V usage is TRBV28 and J usage is TRBJ1-1; D gene uncertain. This CDR3 contains 16 residues. V lost 4 bases and J lost 1, with 16 bases in between. The germline gives CDR1 MDHEN, CDR2 SYDVKM. This chain's CDR3 is CASSYLPFTGNTEAFF. The CDR3 DNA sequence: TGTGCCAGCAGTTATCTCCCTTTCACTGGGAACACTGAAGCTTTCTTT.

This clonotype occurred many times. This rearrangement joins TRBV3-1 to TRBJ1-2; D perhaps matches TRBD1 (5 bases). The germline V gene has CDR1 LGHDT and CDR2 YNNKEL (reference sequence). The CDR3 spans 15 residues. The ends were cut back, 3 bases at V and 4 bases at J, with 15 bases in the middle. The DNA for the CDR3 is TGTGCCAGCAGCCACAGCGGGGCCCGCAGCTATGGCTACACCTTC. This gives the protein CASSHSGARSYGYTF.

The rearrangement joins TRBV10-3 to TRBJ2-2; D perhaps matches TRBD2 (5 bases). Between the trimmed V and J ends, which lost 0 bases and 1 base, there was a span of 12 bases. The V gene's germline CDR1 is ENHRY and CDR2 SYGVKD. The CDR3 is 17 amino acids. The CDR3 protein is CAISESRGIGNTGELFF. Here the CDR3 DNA reads TGTGCCATCAGTGAGTCTCGGGGAATCGGGAACACCGGGGAGCTGTTTTTT.

This clonotype was detected ten times or more. The V call is TRBV12-3 or TRBV12-4, the J call TRBJ1-2; the D is unclear. The CDR3 runs 13 residues. With 5 bases removed from V and 7 bases from J, the gap between germline ends came to 14 bases. This CDR3 reads CASSVPPHGGYTF. In DNA form, the CDR3 reads TGTGCCAGCAGTGTGCCCCCTCATGGTGGCTACACCTTC.

This clonotype has a count of ten or more. V and J are TRBV20-1 and TRBJ2-5, with 7 bases aligning to TRBD2. V lost 0 bases and J lost 5; bases outside the gene matches: 3. The CDR3 is 13 amino acids. In germline, CDR1 is DFQATT, CDR2 SNEGSKA (reference sequence). In nucleotides, the CDR3 is TGCAGTGCTAGAGATGTCGGGGGGGAGACCCAGTACTTC. It codes for CSARDVGGETQYF.

The sample holds many counts of this clonotype. The chain joins TRBV10-3 to TRBJ1-5, with TRBD1 identical over 7 bases. Unmatched junction bases numbered 9, after V lost 6 bases and J lost 7 bases. The CDR3 length is 14 residues. Germline-derived CDR1 and CDR2 are ENHRY and SYGVKD. For the CDR3, the DNA is TGTGCCATCAGCCTCGACAGGGCTGGACAGCCCCAGCATTTT. Translating gives CAISLDRAGQPQHF.

This clonotype has at least ten counts. The rearrangement joins TRBV6-1 to TRBJ2-3; D remains ambiguous. CDR3 length: 13 residues. V lost 4 bases, J lost 2 bases, and 7 bases lay in between. Germline CDR1 and CDR2: MNHNS and SASEGT. The CDR3 DNA follows: TGTGCCAGCAGTGCGTCCTACACAGATACGCAGTATTTT. It encodes CASSASYTDTQYF.

The sample holds many counts of this clonotype. This chain connects TRBV6-1 to TRBJ1-3; D is unresolved. Trimming took 5 bases from V and 0 from J, leaving 11 bases between them. This CDR3 comprises 15 residues. Per the germline V gene, CDR1 is MNHNS and CDR2 is SASEGT. CDR3 sequence: CASSPQSGSGNTIYF. CDR3 sequence (DNA): TGTGCCAGCAGTCCTCAATCCGGCTCTGGAAACACCATATATTTT.

This chain joins TRBV9 and TRBJ1-1, with D perhaps matching TRBD1 (6 bases). The germline V gene has CDR1 SGDLS and CDR2 YYNGEE. CDR3 length: 15 amino acids. Deletions cut 3 bases from V and 4 bases from J, with 16 bases between. The CDR3 reads CASSAGRGWGTEAFF. CDR3 nucleotide sequence: TGTGCCAGCAGCGCAGGGAGGGGGTGGGGCACTGAAGCTTTCTTT. The variable domain in full, completed from reference TRBV9 and TRBJ1-1, reads DSGVTQTPKHLITATGQRVTLRCSPRSGDLSVYWYQQSLDQGLQFLIQYYNGEERAKGNILERFSAQQFPDLHSELNLSSLELGDSALYFCASSAGRGWGTEAFFGQGTRLTVV.

This clonotype came up many times. V is TRBV7-2 and J is TRBJ1-5; no clear D gene. The CDR3 has 13 residues. Germline V gene sequence: CDR1 SGHTA, CDR2 FQGNSA. V was trimmed by 1 base and J by 7 bases, leaving 8 bases between them. The CDR3: CASSLDPGQPQHF. CDR3 DNA sequence: TGTGCCAGCAGCTTAGATCCGGGACAGCCCCAGCATTTT.

The chain combines TRBV27 with TRBJ2-2; TRBD2 agrees at 8 bases. The germline CDR1 and CDR2 sequences are MNHEY and SMNVEV (reference sequence). The J segment lost 3 bases and the V segment lost 6 bases, leaving 9 bases of the junction unmatched. There are 16 residues in the CDR3. The CDR3 sequence: CASRAGRALYTGELFF. The CDR3 DNA sequence: TGTGCCAGCAGGGCCGGGAGGGCCTTATACACCGGGGAGCTGTTTTTT.

For the CDR3, the DNA is TGCGCCAGCAGAACCCGTGGAAGGGAGGATGAGCAGTTCTTC. Its translation is CASRTRGREDEQFF. The gene calls are TRBV5-1 and TRBJ2-1; a weak D match, TRBD2 (6 bases). CDR3 size: 14 residues. Germline assignment: CDR1 SGHRS and CDR2 YFSETQ. V was trimmed by 5 bases and J by 8 bases, leaving 17 bases between them.

This clonotype was counted many times. For the CDR3, the DNA is TGTGCCAGCAGGCACAGGGGTTACGAGCAGTACTTC. The encoded protein is CASRHRGYEQYF. This chain uses TRBV12-3 or TRBV12-4 with TRBJ2-7, with 7 bases matching TRBD1. V shed 6 bases, J shed 4 bases, and the junction held 3 bases outside the gene matches. This CDR3 is built from 12 residues.

This clonotype has at least ten counts. The V gene is TRBV6-1, the J gene TRBJ1-2; 7 bases fit TRBD1. Germline values: CDR1 MNHNS, CDR2 SASEGT. This CDR3 has 13 amino acids. J lost 2 bases, V lost 7 bases, and 4 bases had no gene match. CDR3 coding DNA: TGTGCCAGCAAGCCGACAGGGAACTATGGCTACACCTTC. Translated, it gives CASKPTGNYGYTF.

This clonotype has a count of ten or more. The CDR3 loop is CSSGGRLNNEQFF. The CDR3 nucleotides read TGCAGCTCAGGCGGAAGGTTAAACAATGAGCAGTTCTTC. The chain joins TRBV29-1 to TRBJ2-1; no reliable D call. The CDR3 spans 13 residues. Germline V gives CDR1 SQVTM, CDR2 ANQGSEA. The V gene lost 8 bases and the J gene lost 5 bases, with 16 bases spanning the gap.